In this sample, the clone carrying this TCR beta chain turned up many times. One base away lies a much larger clone, so this may be a sequencing read error. The source of the sample is a study of blood T cells in healthy people across ages. Together with a sample-barcoded 5' primer, a J-beta primer mix was included in a second PCR lasting about 6 to 11 cycles. TCRdb recomputed calls from the 5' RACE reads with MiXCR, one row per CDR3 protein. The top ten hold roughly a tenth of the sample, which has about 930,000 distinct CDR3 sequences, approximately 32% seen once. Germline V gene lookup returns CDR1 SGHAT and CDR2 FQNNGV. The CDR3 is 16 residues long. Extracted total RNA amounted to at least 5.5 micrograms for each sample. These data also featured in a second study, about T cells of mothers and their children. That paper states: Thymic selection molds TCR recombination products alike in related and unrelated pairs.

The sequencing input was blood. The sequence was collected from a middle-aged woman in good health. V is TRBV11-2 and J is TRBJ2-1, with D maybe TRBD1 (5 bases). The J call may be wrong; the DNA end is better matched by TRBJ2-7. The CDR3 spells CASSFQGVSSYNEQYF. The DNA of the CDR3 is TGTGCCAGCAGCTTCCAGGGTGTTAGCTCCTACAATGAGCAGTACTTC.